Here is one T cell receptor beta chain with its context. Its antigen is not known. Germline trimming cut 0 bases from V and 2 bases from J; bases unmatched to any gene: 9. Germline values: CDR1 SQVTM, CDR2 ANQGSEA. CDR3 size: 18 residues. This specimen comes from a study of response to subunit inactivated influenza vaccine. Study-wide findings and caveats: Each seasonal influenza vaccination recruits few new T cells, the authors suggested.

A single record per CDR3 protein comes from TCRdb applying MiXCR to the RT-PCR reads. The data contain around 500,000 distinct CDR3 sequences, around 9.9% of them singletons. Sequenced here: PBMCs from blood, sampled around seven weeks after vaccination. This chain uses TRBV29-1 with TRBJ2-3; 12 positions match TRBD1. This receptor was taken from a man aged 45-65 years who received an inactivated influenza vaccine. CDR3: CSVEEGRWGQGATDTQYF. The CDR3 nucleotides read TGCAGCGTTGAAGAGGGAAGGTGGGGACAGGGGGCCACAGATACGCAGTATTTT.